The subject of this entry is one TCR beta chain. CDR1 is SEHNR, CDR2 FQNEAQ, per germline (reference sequence). Germline trimming cut 5 bases from V and 4 bases from J; bases unmatched to any gene: 11. This CDR3 contains 16 residues. This entry is derived from a study of cytomegalovirus exposure and HLA in healthy donors. The study ran its PCR with 60 Vbeta and 13 Jbeta primers. Profiled with immunoSEQ multiplex PCR; TCRdb holds only in-frame clones, not every one. Here the sample spans around 170,000 clones, 81% being singletons. The sequence came from a man between 45 and 60 years old in good health and CMV-seronegative. Specimen: PBMCs. The V and J genes are TRBV7-9 and TRBJ2-1; 7 bases fit TRBD1. CDR3 protein: CASSQTGQTLYNEQFF. CDR3 coding DNA: TGTGCCAGCAGCCAAACGGGACAGACTTTGTACAATGAGCAGTTCTTC.